The next 20 T cell receptor beta chains were all read from a single sample in a study of OX40 agonist ivuxolimab in advanced cancers. Some clones are missing from TCRdb's copy, which holds only in-frame ones; the method was immunoSEQ multiplex PCR. The data contain tens of thousands of clones, 90% to 95% of them singletons. The sample was CD4+ or CD8+ T cells sorted from blood, taken in a trial of the OX40 agonist ivuxolimab. The receptor set was obtained from an adult with an advanced solid tumor such as melanoma, head and neck, liver or kidney cancer.

The chain uses TRBV30 and TRBJ2-7, with TRBD1 matching over 9 bases. Germline V gives CDR1 GTSNPN, CDR2 SVGIG (reference sequence). The CDR3 has 14 residues. V gave up 3 bases and J gave up 2 bases; unmatched junction bases: 5. CDR3 in amino acids: CAWRSGTGTYEQYF. The CDR3 bases are TGTGCCTGGAGATCCGGGACAGGGACCTACGAGCAGTACTTC.

The chain employs TRBV11-3 and TRBJ1-4, with D perhaps matching TRBD1 (5 bases). This CDR3 has 11 amino acids. Trimming took off 11 bases at V and 7 bases at J, with 11 bases between the two ends. Germline CDR1 and CDR2: SGHNT and YENEEA. The CDR3 loop reads CASRGVEKLFF. The CDR3 nucleotides are TGTGCCTCCCGGGGGGTTGAAAAACTGTTTTTT.

This clone showed up just a few times. This rearrangement joins TRBV19 to TRBJ2-1; D gene uncertain. Germline loops: CDR1 LNHDA, CDR2 SQIVND (reference sequence). V was clipped by 3 bases and J by 2 bases, with 8 bases between them. The CDR3 loop spans 14 amino acids. CDR3 nucleotide sequence: TGTGCCAGTAGTATTCAGTACCCCTACAATGAGCAGTTCTTC. It specifies CASSIQYPYNEQFF. The variable domain in full, completed from reference TRBV19 and TRBJ2-1, reads DGGITQSPKYLFRKEGQNVTLSCEQNLNHDAMYWYRQDPGQGLRLIYYSQIVNDFQKGDIAEGYSVSREKKESFPLTVTSAQKNPTAFYLCASSIQYPYNEQFFGPGTRLTVL.

This chain uses TRBV2 with TRBJ2-3; 12 nucleotides agree with TRBD2. V was clipped by 0 bases and J by 3 bases; unmatched bases: 1. The CDR3 is 16 amino acids. Germline loops: CDR1 SNHLY, CDR2 FYNNEI. The CDR3 protein is CASSEATSGRTDTQYF. DNA for the CDR3: TGTGCCAGCAGTGAAGCTACTAGCGGGAGGACAGATACGCAGTATTTT.

This chain uses TRBV28 with TRBJ1-2; 7 bases agree with TRBD1. CDR3 length: 14 amino acids. The J segment lost 2 bases and the V segment lost 7 bases, leaving 7 bases of the junction unmatched. Germline values: CDR1 MDHEN, CDR2 SYDVKM. CDR3 DNA: TGTGCCAGCATTTCCGGGGACAGAAACTATGGCTACACCTTC. Its protein product is CASISGDRNYGYTF.

The V and J genes are TRBV7-2 and TRBJ2-5, with TRBD1 matching 7 bases. Germline values: CDR1 SGHTA, CDR2 FQGNSA. The CDR3 covers 14 residues. V shed 4 bases and J 5 bases; nucleotides not matched to a gene: 7. The CDR3 spells CASSSSTGKETQYF. DNA for the CDR3: TGTGCCAGCAGCTCCTCGACAGGGAAGGAGACCCAGTACTTC.

V and J are TRBV11-2 and TRBJ2-1; D is undetermined. The germline gives CDR1 SGHAT, CDR2 FQNNGV. Trimming shortened V by 1 base and J by 3 bases, and 19 bases separated the two germline ends. This CDR3 has 18 amino acids. The CDR3 sequence is CASSLVPLGELRYNEQFF. The CDR3, as DNA: TGTGCCAGCAGCTTAGTGCCATTGGGTGAACTCCGCTACAATGAGCAGTTCTTC.

The V gene is TRBV6-5, the J gene TRBJ2-6; no reliable D call. Germline values: CDR1 MNHEY, CDR2 SVGAGI. Deletions cut 5 bases from V and 2 bases from J, with 10 bases between. This CDR3 comprises 15 residues. In nucleotides, the CDR3 is TGTGCCAGCAGTCCGATCGCTCCTGGGGCCAACGTCCTGACTTTC. Protein: CASSPIAPGANVLTF.

This clone appeared a few times. The chain couples TRBV5-1 to TRBJ2-2; D is undetermined. The CDR3 is 16 amino acids. The V gene lost 0 bases and the J gene lost 2 bases, with 11 bases spanning the gap. Germline assignment: CDR1 SGHRS and CDR2 YFSETQ. CDR3 in amino acids: CASSLGGRPNTGELFF. The CDR3 nucleotides are TGCGCCAGCAGCTTGGGCGGAAGACCTAACACCGGGGAGCTGTTTTTT.

V gene TRBV28 combines with J gene TRBJ1-1, with D unresolved. This CDR3 contains 12 residues. The germline V and J ends were trimmed by 2 bases and 4 bases, with 5 bases remaining between them. Germline V gene lookup returns CDR1 MDHEN and CDR2 SYDVKM. CDR3: CASSLAPTEAFF. Written as DNA, the CDR3 is TGTGCCAGCAGTTTAGCACCCACTGAAGCTTTCTTT.

CDR3 DNA sequence: TGTGCCAGCTCGCCGCCACAGGGTGACTACAGCGGGGAGCTGTTTTTT. Its protein product is CASSPPQGDYSGELFF. The V and J genes are TRBV18 and TRBJ2-2, with D maybe TRBD1 (6 bases). V gave up 6 bases and J gave up 7 bases, with 21 bases separating them. CDR3 length equals 16 residues. Germline CDR1 KGHSH, CDR2 LQKENI.

This rearrangement joins TRBV7-9 to TRBJ2-1; 7 bases map to TRBD1. Germline V CDR1 and CDR2: SEHNR, FQNEAQ (reference sequence). The CDR3 spans 14 residues. The junction had 8 bases not matched to a gene; V was cut back by 8 bases and J by 4 bases. CDR3 nucleotide sequence: TGTGCCAGCCTAGGCAGGGGGAATTACAATGAGCAGTTCTTC. It encodes CASLGRGNYNEQFF.

This clone has just one count. The chain employs TRBV28 and TRBJ2-5; D ambiguous. The CDR3 has 14 residues. V lost 4 bases, J lost 4 bases, and 13 bases lay in between. Germline V gene data show CDR1 as MDHEN and CDR2 as SYDVKM. The CDR3 protein is CASSSGGPVETQYF. In DNA, the CDR3 is TGTGCCAGCAGTTCCGGTGGGCCGGTAGAGACCCAGTACTTC.

V gene TRBV27 combines with J gene TRBJ2-3; no reliable D call. The CDR3 consists of 13 residues. The germline gives CDR1 MNHEY, CDR2 SMNVEV (reference sequence). V was trimmed by 6 bases and J by 6 bases, leaving 13 bases between them. CDR3: CASSRLAADTQYF. The CDR3 DNA follows: TGTGCCAGCAGCCGACTCGCCGCGGATACGCAGTATTTT.

The CDR3 DNA is TGCGCCAGCAGCCTAGGAAGAGTAAGGGTGGGGGGCACTGAAGCTTTCTTT. This encodes CASSLGRVRVGGTEAFF. The chain couples TRBV4-1 to TRBJ1-1, with TRBD1 as a possible D gene (5 bases). CDR1 is MGHRA, CDR2 YSYEKL, per germline. The V end was cut by 4 bases, the J end by 4 bases, with 22 bases between. The CDR3 totals 17 residues.

The gene calls are TRBV28 and TRBJ1-1, with D unresolved. The ends were cut back, 4 bases at V and 0 bases at J, with 9 bases in the middle. The CDR3 has 14 amino acids. Germline lookup yields CDR1 MDHEN and CDR2 SYDVKM. The CDR3 protein is CASSWGYMNTEAFF. The CDR3 DNA is TGTGCCAGCAGTTGGGGTTATATGAACACTGAAGCTTTCTTT.

The V and J genes are TRBV18 and TRBJ2-3, with D unclear. CDR1 is KGHSH, CDR2 LQKENI, per germline. Trimming left V 6 bases short and J 0 bases short, with 10 bases between. This CDR3 has 14 residues. For the CDR3, the DNA is TGTGCCAGCTCCTCCCTTTCTAGCACAGATACGCAGTATTTT. Protein: CASSSLSSTDTQYF.

CDR3 residues: CASRSSGANVLTF. The CDR3 coding sequence is TGTGCCAGCAGGTCCTCTGGGGCCAACGTCCTGACTTTC. The chain has TRBV6-6 and TRBJ2-6, with D unclear. Trimming shortened V by 6 bases and J by 0 bases, and 3 bases separated the two germline ends. The germline gives CDR1 MNHNY, CDR2 SVGAGI (reference sequence). CDR3 length equals 13 residues.

The CDR3 sequence is CASSQVMHNEQFF. CDR3 bases: TGTGCCAGCAGCCAAGTCATGCACAATGAGCAGTTCTTC. The genes are TRBV14 and TRBJ2-1; D is undetermined. The CDR3 spans 13 residues. The V end lost 1 base, the J end lost 5 bases, and 6 bases lay between the germline ends. From germline, CDR1 is SGHDN and CDR2 FVKESK.

V usage is TRBV7-8 and J usage is TRBJ1-1; D gene unclear. The V gene's germline CDR1 is SGHVS and CDR2 FQNEAQ. Trimming pared 3 bases from V and 0 bases from J, leaving 5 bases between. The CDR3 is 13 residues long. CDR3 in DNA: TGTGCCAGCAGCTTTCCATTGAACACTGAAGCTTTCTTT. Translated, it gives CASSFPLNTEAFF. Full variable domain (rest looked up from reference TRBV7-8 and TRBJ1-1): GAGVSQSPRYKVAKRGQDVALRCDPISGHVSLFWYQQALGQGPEFLTYFQNEAQLDKSGLPSDRFFAERPEGSVSTLKIQRTQQEDSAVYLCASSFPLNTEAFFGQGTRLTVV.